This TCR beta chain is from a study of control samples from healthy donors and cancer patients. The assay was immunoSEQ multiplex PCR, and TCRdb's table has in-frame clones only and misses some. The table shows roughly 120,000 clones, with over 75% occurring only once. V was clipped by 3 bases and J by 5 bases; unmatched bases: 8. CDR3 length equals 16 residues. Germline V gene lookup returns CDR1 MDHEN and CDR2 SYDVKM. The source material was PBMCs. The clonotype was recovered from a woman in her fifties or sixties with colorectal cancer. This chain connects TRBV28 to TRBJ2-5, with 11 bases identical to TRBD2. The CDR3 loop reads CASSLSGLAGEETQYF. DNA for the CDR3: TGTGCCAGCAGTTTGTCTGGACTAGCGGGCGAGGAGACCCAGTACTTC.